The next 24 T cell receptor beta chains were all read from a single sample in a study of T-cell reconstitution after alpha-beta-depleted transplantation in children. Preparing the TCRbeta library involved the use of unique molecular identifiers. TCRdb reprocessed the PCR reads via MiXCR and lists one record per CDR3 protein. The table lists fewer than 550,000 distinct CDR3 sequences, approximately 10% of them singletons. The specimen was PBMCs from the stem cell graft donor, collected from the stem cell graft. The source is a human donor who donated a stem cell graft to a child with acute myeloid leukemia.

This chain uses TRBV7-2 with TRBJ1-2, with TRBD1 identical over 7 bases. The V gene's germline CDR1 is SGHTA and CDR2 FQGNSA. The CDR3 is 15 amino acids. V shed 5 bases, J shed 1 base, and the junction held 7 bases outside the gene matches. For the CDR3, the DNA is TGTGCCAGCAGCCCCAGGGGGGACCTTAACTATGGCTACACCTTC. It encodes CASSPRGDLNYGYTF.

The chain joins TRBV7-9 to TRBJ2-1; D gene uncertain. The V gene's germline CDR1 is SEHNR and CDR2 FQNEAQ (reference sequence). The CDR3 has 13 residues. Trimming cost V 5 bases and J 3 bases, with 8 bases left between them. CDR3 loop: CASSQGYYNEQFF. The CDR3 nucleotides are TGTGCCAGCAGCCAAGGTTACTACAATGAGCAGTTCTTC.

This clonotype has ten or more counts. V is TRBV5-1 and J is TRBJ1-1; 10 nucleotides match TRBD1. Germline values: CDR1 SGHRS, CDR2 YFSETQ. The CDR3 length is 14 residues. Unmatched junction bases numbered 5, after V lost 4 bases and J lost 5 bases. The CDR3 here is CASSPGQGRTEAFF. CDR3 sequence (DNA): TGCGCCAGCAGCCCGGGACAGGGGAGGACTGAAGCTTTCTTT.

This clonotype has only a few counts. The V and J genes are TRBV9 and TRBJ2-3, with a tentative D call TRBD2 (6 bases). Germline V gene sequence: CDR1 SGDLS, CDR2 YYNGEE. The CDR3 runs to 14 residues. Deletions cut 3 bases from V and 6 bases from J, with 14 bases between. The CDR3 bases are TGTGCCAGCAGCGGGGCGGGGCTGGGGGATACGCAGTATTTT. This gives the protein CASSGAGLGDTQYF.

In this sample, this clonotype turned up a few times. The chain joins TRBV10-3 to TRBJ2-7; weak D call: TRBD2 (5 bases). The CDR3 sequence is 13 residues long. The germline V gene has CDR1 ENHRY and CDR2 SYGVKD. Trimming took off 0 bases at V and 5 bases at J, with 8 bases between the two ends. Here the CDR3 reads CAISESWGDEQYV. In DNA, the CDR3 is TGTGCCATCAGTGAGTCGTGGGGAGACGAGCAGTACGTC.

As for this clonotype: A much bigger clone sits one base away, suggesting this may be a read error. This chain links TRBV19 with TRBJ2-1, with D hard to call. V was shortened by 9 bases and J by 4 bases, with 7 bases between the two germline ends. Per the germline V gene, CDR1 is LNHDA and CDR2 is SQIVND (reference sequence). This CDR3 comprises 11 residues. CDR3 residues: CASKQYNEQFF. The CDR3 nucleotides read TGTGCCAGCAAACAGTACAATGAGCAGTTCTTC.

This chain joins TRBV6-2 or TRBV6-3 and TRBJ2-1, with D uncertain. Germline CDR1 is MNHEY and CDR2 is SVGEGT. This CDR3 spans 12 amino acids. Trimming took 8 bases from V and 4 from J, leaving 9 bases between them. The CDR3 loop is CASRVEYNEQFF. CDR3 sequence (DNA): TGTGCCAGCCGGGTCGAGTACAATGAGCAGTTCTTC.

This clonotype was observed at least ten times. This rearrangement joins TRBV20-1 to TRBJ2-2, with 14 nucleotides matching TRBD2. This CDR3 comprises 17 residues. Germline V gene lookup returns CDR1 DFQATT and CDR2 SNEGSKA (reference sequence). Unmatched junction bases numbered 9, after V lost 6 bases and J lost 3 bases. CDR3 sequence: CSATGTSGSLYTGELFF. CDR3 DNA sequence: TGCAGTGCAACCGGGACTAGCGGGAGTTTGTACACCGGGGAGCTGTTTTTT.

This clonotype was seen repeatedly, ten times or more. The chain links TRBV7-2 to TRBJ2-5, with a tentative D call TRBD1 (6 bases). V lost 5 bases and J 9 bases, leaving 10 bases between the germline ends. Per germline, CDR1 SGHTA and CDR2 FQGNSA. This CDR3 contains 11 residues. The CDR3 is CASSAPGAQYF. CDR3 bases: TGTGCCAGCAGCGCCCCAGGGGCCCAGTACTTC.

This clonotype has only a few counts. V gene TRBV7-6 combines with J gene TRBJ2-7; D is unclear. The CDR3 runs to 15 residues. The V end lost 0 bases, the J end lost 3 bases, and 12 bases lay between the germline ends. Looked up from germline, CDR1 is SGHVS and CDR2 is FNYEAQ. CDR3 DNA: TGTGCCAGCAGCTTAGCCGTCGGAGTCTACTACGAGCAGTACTTC. Its protein product is CASSLAVGVYYEQYF.

This clonotype was counted between two and nine times. This chain connects TRBV6-5 to TRBJ1-5, with a possible D match to TRBD1 (5 bases). CDR3 size: 13 residues. The V end was cut by 0 bases, the J end by 9 bases, with 9 bases between. The germline V gene encodes CDR1 MNHEY and CDR2 SVGAGI. CDR3 DNA sequence: TGTGCCAGCAGTTACTCGTGGAGGGGGCCCCAGCATTTT. This translates into CASSYSWRGPQHF.

This clonotype was picked up a small number of times. The chain combines TRBV6-5 with TRBJ2-3; D is possibly TRBD2 (6 bases). CDR1 and CDR2 from the germline V gene are MNHEY and SVGAGI. There are 18 residues in the CDR3. Trimming removed 2 bases from V and 0 bases from J, with 18 bases in between. CDR3 nucleotides: TGTGCCAGCAGTTACGTGTGGGCTAGCGCCTTTAGCACAGATACGCAGTATTTT. It is translated as CASSYVWASAFSTDTQYF.

This chain joins TRBV12-3 or TRBV12-4 and TRBJ1-1; D is perhaps TRBD1 (5 bases). V gave up 7 bases and J gave up 4 bases, with 13 bases separating them. The CDR3 has 13 amino acids. CDR3 amino acids: CASKKTAATEAFF. CDR3 in DNA: TGTGCCAGCAAAAAGACAGCTGCCACTGAAGCTTTCTTT.

This clonotype has ten or more counts. This chain joins TRBV11-2 and TRBJ2-3; D tentatively fits TRBD1 or TRBD2 (5 bases each). Trimming removed 0 bases from V and 0 bases from J, with 13 bases in between. This CDR3 has 17 residues. CDR1 and CDR2 (germline): SGHAT, FQNNGV. The CDR3 DNA reads TGTGCCAGCAGCTTAGACGGGGCCCCCCTTAGCACAGATACGCAGTATTTT. Amino acids: CASSLDGAPLSTDTQYF.

This clonotype was recorded many times. At one end the junction does not follow the germline gene, possibly because of a read error. This chain links TRBV7-7 with TRBJ2-2, with 8 bases lining up with TRBD1. This CDR3 spans 15 amino acids. Per germline, CDR1 SSHAT and CDR2 FNYEAQ (reference sequence). The DNA for the CDR3 is TGTGCTAGCAGCTTGGGACAGGTTGGCACCGGGGAGCTGTTTTTT. Translation: CASSLGQVGTGELFF. The entire variable domain, with the rest obtained from reference TRBV7-7 and TRBJ2-2, is as follows: GAGVSQSPRYKVTKRGQDVTLRCDPISSHATLYWYQQALGQGPEFLTYFNYEAQPDKSGLPSDRFSAERPEGSISTLTIQRTEQRDSAMYRCASSLGQVGTGELFFGEGSRLTVL.

This clonotype was detected a few times. This chain uses TRBV20-1 with TRBJ1-2; maybe TRBD1 (5 bases). This CDR3 has 14 residues. Germline V gene data show CDR1 as DFQATT and CDR2 as SNEGSKA (reference sequence). The ends were cut back, 3 bases at V and 4 bases at J, with 15 bases in the middle. In nucleotides, the CDR3 is TGCAGTGCTAGGCTCAGGGCAGAATCCTATGGCTACACCTTC. It specifies CSARLRAESYGYTF.

The chain couples TRBV7-2 to TRBJ2-4; a possible D gene is TRBD1 (6 bases). This CDR3 is 15 amino acids long. Germline V gives CDR1 SGHTA, CDR2 FQGNSA. The V end was cut by 6 bases, the J end by 6 bases, with 18 bases between. As DNA, the CDR3 is TGTGCCAGCAGTCCCACAGGGTTCCTTGGAAACATTCAGTACTTC. Protein: CASSPTGFLGNIQYF.

CDR3 region: CASSLAQGTEQFF. CDR3 DNA sequence: TGTGCCAGCAGCTTAGCACAGGGGACTGAGCAGTTCTTC. The rearrangement links TRBV7-2 to TRBJ2-1, with 7 bases identical to TRBD1. Germline assignment: CDR1 SGHTA and CDR2 FQGNSA. The CDR3 runs to 13 residues. Trimming removed 0 bases from V and 9 bases from J; junction bases left unmatched: 2.

This clonotype was seen many times. The V call is TRBV7-6, the J call TRBJ2-7, with D tentatively TRBD1 (6 bases). This CDR3 spans 13 amino acids. Trimming removed 5 bases from V and 6 bases from J, with 14 bases in between. CDR1 SGHVS and CDR2 FNYEAQ come from the germline V gene. CDR3 DNA: TGTGCCAGCAGCAAAAGGGGGTATGGCGAGCAGTACTTC. This encodes CASSKRGYGEQYF.

The chain uses TRBV30 and TRBJ1-5; D is unresolved. The CDR3 has 13 amino acids. V gave up 2 bases and J gave up 3 bases, with 8 bases separating them. CDR1 is GTSNPN and CDR2 is SVGIG in the germline V gene (reference sequence). CDR3 amino acids: CAWSTRDNQPQHF. The CDR3 bases are TGTGCCTGGAGTACGAGGGACAATCAGCCCCAGCATTTT.

Only a few counts were recorded for this clonotype. V usage is TRBV6-2 or TRBV6-3 and J usage is TRBJ2-2; the D call may be TRBD1 or TRBD2 (6 bases each). Germline V CDR1 and CDR2: MNHEY, SVGEGT. Trimming pared 10 bases from V and 7 bases from J, leaving 19 bases between. This CDR3 is built from 14 residues. CDR3 protein: CAIGGDMEGGELFF. The CDR3 DNA follows: TGTGCCATCGGAGGGGACATGGAGGGCGGGGAGCTGTTTTTT.

This chain connects TRBV20-1 to TRBJ2-2, with 11 positions matching TRBD1. J was trimmed by 5 bases and V by 8 bases; bases with no gene match: 7. Germline V lookup: CDR1 DFQATT, CDR2 SNEGSKA (reference sequence). The CDR3 is 14 amino acids. The CDR3 loop is CSCTGTGGTGELFF. As DNA, the CDR3 is TGCAGTTGCACCGGGACAGGGGGAACCGGGGAGCTGTTTTTT.

The rearrangement uses TRBV27 and TRBJ1-3; D remains ambiguous. V shed 5 bases and J shed 4 bases, with 15 bases lying between them. This CDR3 region has 15 residues. From germline, CDR1 is MNHEY and CDR2 SMNVEV (reference sequence). CDR3 sequence reads: CASSPTPGLGNTIYF. CDR3 coding DNA: TGTGCCAGCAGTCCTACGCCCGGATTAGGAAACACCATATATTTT.

V and J are TRBV4-3 and TRBJ2-1, with TRBD2 matching over 10 bases. The V gene's germline CDR1 is LGHNA and CDR2 YSLEER. J was trimmed by 7 bases and V by 1 base; bases with no gene match: 4. The CDR3 loop spans 15 amino acids. The CDR3 DNA follows: TGCGCCAGCAGCCAAGTTCTAGCGGGAGAGAATGAGCAGTTCTTC. Protein product: CASSQVLAGENEQFF.